Sequencing of this T cell receptor (beta chain) was carried out in a study of blood T cell repertoires in COVID-19. Study as a whole: Whether acute or convalescent, the COVID-19 samples came from the United States, Italy and Spain. PBMCs, B-cell-depleted T cells, or T cells were the source of the cDNA or gDNA that made up the material.

Original methodology: Cell counts per sample came from amplifying reference gene primers. Data came from immunoSEQ multiplex PCR; TCRdb stores just in-frame clones and leaves some out. V and J calls and clone size are given by that table; D and trimming were obtained from the DNA. The sample has 150,000 to 200,000 clones, 70% to 90% seen once. Germline CDR1 MNHEY, CDR2 SVGAGI. CDR3 length: 13 amino acids. The V gene end was trimmed by 10 bases and the J gene end by 8 bases; junction bases not matched to a gene: 10. Sequenced input: peripheral blood. This rearrangement joins TRBV6-5 to TRBJ2-1; 8 nucleotides agree with TRBD2. The sequence was collected from a man aged 50 or older with active or convalescent COVID-19. The CDR3 coding sequence is TGTGCCACGGTCCGAGCGGGAGATGATGAGCAGTTCTTC. Translation: CATVRAGDDEQFF.